The 5 T cell receptor beta chains reported below all come from one sample, sequenced in a study of shared clonotypes between healthy human individuals (dated by TCRdb to the early 2020s). The library was generated by the immunoSEQ multiplex PCR assay. The table comes from immuneACCESS by way of TCRdb, which keeps in-frame sequences with V and J called. Part of the clones is missing from these tables; in studies checked, under half for an unresolved V gene and the rest for unknown reasons. For this sample the table gives about 2.3 million clones, of which over 90% were detected only once. The ten largest clones capture 0.3% to 0.4% of the sample. The specimen was naive CD4+ T cells from PBMCs. Interpreted using the paper, the cell subset or site label stands for: CD45RA+ positively selected. The receptor set was obtained from a young man in good health. Some clones in this sample may be carry-over from other donors' samples.

V is TRBV5-4 and J is TRBJ1-2, with 7 bases identical to TRBD1. Unmatched junction bases numbered 11, after V lost 4 bases and J lost 2 bases. The CDR3 has 16 residues. Germline V gene data show CDR1 as SGHNT and CDR2 as YYREEE (reference sequence). CDR3 coding DNA: TGTGCCAGCAGCCGAGGCAGGGGGAGCAAAAACTATGGCTACACCTTC. As protein: CASSRGRGSKNYGYTF.

The chain carries TRBV7-8 and TRBJ1-4; 10 bases are shared with TRBD1. Per germline, CDR1 SGHVS and CDR2 FQNEAQ. V shed 0 bases and J 7 bases; nucleotides not matched to a gene: 2. This CDR3 has 15 amino acids. The CDR3 nucleotides read TGTGCCAGCAGCTTAGCGGGGACAGGGGTTGAAAAACTGTTTTTT. Translated: CASSLAGTGVEKLFF.

V and J are TRBV9 and TRBJ2-1; tentatively, D is TRBD1 (6 bases). This CDR3 region has 15 residues. Germline V gene sequence: CDR1 SGDLS, CDR2 YYNGEE. V was shortened by 1 base and J by 2 bases, with 10 bases between the two germline ends. CDR3 in DNA: TGTGCCAGCAGCGTAAGGACAGCACCCTACAATGAGCAGTTCTTC. Translated, it gives CASSVRTAPYNEQFF.

The CDR3 reads CASSPGAPNYGYTF. The CDR3 DNA reads TGTGCCAGCAGCCCAGGGGCCCCTAACTATGGCTACACCTTC. V is TRBV6-6 and J is TRBJ1-2, with D possibly TRBD1 on 6 matching bases. CDR3 length: 14 residues. The ends were cut back, 6 bases at V and 0 bases at J, with 11 bases in the middle. Germline V gene sequence: CDR1 MNHNY, CDR2 SVGAGI (reference sequence).

The chain uses TRBV6-1 and TRBJ1-1, with a possible D match to TRBD1 (5 bases). The ends were cut back, 9 bases at V and 6 bases at J, with 23 bases in the middle. In germline, CDR1 is MNHNS, CDR2 SASEGT. The CDR3 is 15 residues long. This chain's CDR3 is CASGADRCSSAEAFF. CDR3 DNA sequence: TGTGCCAGTGGGGCCGACAGATGTAGCTCCGCTGAAGCTTTCTTT.